One and the same sample provided the 14 T cell receptor beta chains below, sequenced in a study of OX40 agonist ivuxolimab in advanced cancers. Profiling relied on immunoSEQ multiplex PCR, and the TCRdb table lists in-frame clones only, not all of them. Of more than 85,000 clones listed, about 90% were seen once; the top ten hold under 2%. Sequencing was performed on CD4+ or CD8+ T cells sorted from blood, taken in a trial of the OX40 agonist ivuxolimab. The receptor set was obtained from an adult with an advanced solid tumor such as melanoma, head and neck, liver or kidney cancer.

The CDR3 DNA follows: TGTGCCAGCAGTGAGCAGGGTCCCCTCAATCAGCCCCAGCATTTT. Translating it yields CASSEQGPLNQPQHF. V usage is TRBV2 and J usage is TRBJ1-5; possible D gene TRBD1, 5 bases. There are 15 residues in the CDR3. CDR1 and CDR2 (germline): SNHLY, FYNNEI. Trimming pared 3 bases from V and 3 bases from J, leaving 12 bases between.

This clone was counted only a few times. CDR3 loop: CASFKGDNSYEQYF. The CDR3 DNA is TGTGCCAGCTTTAAAGGGGACAACTCCTACGAGCAGTACTTC. The V gene is TRBV2, the J gene TRBJ2-7; possible D gene TRBD1, 6 bases. The V end lost 8 bases, the J end lost 0 bases, and 14 bases lay between the germline ends. Germline V gives CDR1 SNHLY, CDR2 FYNNEI. The CDR3 is 14 amino acids.

This clone was seen only a few times. The V and J genes are TRBV10-3 and TRBJ2-1; 12 nucleotides match TRBD2. Germline CDR1 ENHRY, CDR2 SYGVKD. There are 18 residues in the CDR3. Trimming cost V 0 bases and J 8 bases; bases outside gene matches: 11. Here the CDR3 DNA reads TGTGCCATCAGTGAGTCCCGGCTAGCGGGAGGGCCGGGCGATGAGCAGTTCTTC. This gives the protein CAISESRLAGGPGDEQFF.

The V call is TRBV6-5, the J call TRBJ1-2, with D hard to call. V lost 0 bases and J lost 1, with 6 bases in between. The CDR3 loop spans 14 amino acids. Germline CDR1 and CDR2: MNHEY and SVGAGI. CDR3 region: CASSYSWGNYGYTF. In nucleotides, the CDR3 is TGTGCCAGCAGTTACTCGTGGGGTAACTATGGCTACACCTTC.

The genes are TRBV5-5 and TRBJ1-2; TRBD1 might be the D (6 bases). The V and J ends lost 5 bases and 4 bases respectively, with 12 bases between them. Germline loops: CDR1 SGHKS, CDR2 YYEKEE (reference sequence). The CDR3 has 13 amino acids. The CDR3 spells CASSTQGGYGYTF. The CDR3 DNA is TGTGCCAGCAGTACACAGGGCGGCTATGGCTACACCTTC. The entire variable domain, with the rest obtained from reference TRBV5-5 and TRBJ1-2, is as follows: DAGVTQSPTHLIKTRGQQVTLRCSPISGHKSVSWYQQVLGQGPQFIFQYYEKEERGRGNFPDRFSARQFPNYSSELNVNALLLGDSALYLCASSTQGGYGYTFGSGTRLTVV.

The chain recombines TRBV20-1 with TRBJ2-2; no reliable D call. The ends were cut back, 3 bases at V and 5 bases at J, with 4 bases in the middle. Germline CDR1 DFQATT, CDR2 SNEGSKA (reference sequence). The CDR3 has 11 amino acids. CDR3 residues: CSARWTGELFF. CDR3 nucleotides: TGCAGTGCTAGGTGGACCGGGGAGCTGTTTTTT.

The gene calls are TRBV7-2 and TRBJ2-1; 7 bases fit TRBD2. This CDR3 region has 16 residues. Germline CDR1 is SGHTA and CDR2 is FQGNSA. After removal of 2 bases from V and 3 bases from J, the junction contained 7 bases not matched to a gene. The CDR3 DNA is TGTGCCAGCAGCTTATCGGGGAGGGAATACTACAATGAGCAGTTCTTC. It encodes CASSLSGREYYNEQFF.

V gene TRBV6-1 combines with J gene TRBJ1-3, with unresolved D. Germline V gives CDR1 MNHNS, CDR2 SASEGT. V lost 3 bases, J lost 0 bases, and 12 bases lay in between. The CDR3 extends over 16 amino acids. The CDR3 sequence: CASSETVGISGNTIYF. CDR3 DNA: TGTGCCAGCAGTGAGACGGTAGGAATCTCTGGAAACACCATATATTTT.

This chain links TRBV20-1 with TRBJ2-1; perhaps TRBD2 as D (8 bases). Germline V gene sequence: CDR1 DFQATT, CDR2 SNEGSKA (reference sequence). The CDR3 has 11 amino acids. In DNA, the CDR3 is TGCAGCGGGGGGGACAGCAATGAGCAGTTCTTC. Translation: CSGGDSNEQFF.

The J gene is TRBJ1-1, the V gene TRBV6-5; the D gene is possibly TRBD1 (6 bases). The CDR3 has 14 residues. Germline V gives CDR1 MNHEY, CDR2 SVGAGI. V lost 2 bases, J lost 0 bases, and 7 bases lay in between. CDR3 in amino acids: CASSYGQMNTEAFF. The CDR3 DNA is TGTGCCAGCAGTTACGGACAGATGAACACTGAAGCTTTCTTT.

The genes are TRBV28 and TRBJ1-2; D unresolved. This CDR3 has 14 amino acids. V was trimmed by 7 bases and J by 0 bases, leaving 12 bases between them. Germline V gene lookup returns CDR1 MDHEN and CDR2 SYDVKM. CDR3 in DNA: TGTGCCAGCACACCTGCCAGGCCTAACTATGGCTACACCTTC. Translated: CASTPARPNYGYTF.

The chain uses TRBV2 and TRBJ2-6, with 12 bases aligning to TRBD1. Germline trimming cut 10 bases from V and 2 bases from J; bases unmatched to any gene: 3. From germline, CDR1 is SNHLY and CDR2 FYNNEI. The CDR3 has 15 residues. The CDR3 region has the DNA TGTGCCACGGGACAGGGGGCCCCTGGGGCCAACGTCCTGACTTTC. Translated, it gives CATGQGAPGANVLTF.

The V gene is TRBV5-1, the J gene TRBJ2-3, with 14 bases that match TRBD2. Trimming took 4 bases from V and 5 from J; bases not matched to a gene: 3. This CDR3 has 15 residues. Per germline, CDR1 SGHRS and CDR2 YFSETQ. The CDR3 protein is CASSLGLAGVDTQYF. CDR3 nucleotide sequence: TGCGCCAGCAGCCTGGGACTAGCGGGAGTAGATACGCAGTATTTT.

V gene TRBV30 combines with J gene TRBJ2-7; D possibly corresponds to TRBD1 (5 bases). Germline CDR1 reads GTSNPN; CDR2 reads SVGIG (reference sequence). The V gene lost 0 bases and the J gene lost 2 bases, with 8 bases spanning the gap. The CDR3 is 13 amino acids. The DNA for the CDR3 is TGTGCCTGGAGTGTTACCAGGGCCTACGAGCAGTACTTC. Translated: CAWSVTRAYEQYF.